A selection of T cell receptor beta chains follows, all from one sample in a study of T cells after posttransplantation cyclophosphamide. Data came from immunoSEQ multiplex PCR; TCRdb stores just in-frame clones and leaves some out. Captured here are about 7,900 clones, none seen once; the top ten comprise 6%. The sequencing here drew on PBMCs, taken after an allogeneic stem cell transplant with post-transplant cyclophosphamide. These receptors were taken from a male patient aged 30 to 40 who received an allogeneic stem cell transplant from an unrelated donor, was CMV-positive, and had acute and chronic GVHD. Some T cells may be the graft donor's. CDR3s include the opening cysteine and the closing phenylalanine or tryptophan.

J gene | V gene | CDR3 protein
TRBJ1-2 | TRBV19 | CASSPQGHDYGYTF
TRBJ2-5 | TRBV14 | CASSFSRETQYF
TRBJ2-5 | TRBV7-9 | CASSTYTGTSGGPRETQYF
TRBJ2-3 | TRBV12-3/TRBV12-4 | CASSLVADTQYF
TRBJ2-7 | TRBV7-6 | CASSSGQIYEQYF
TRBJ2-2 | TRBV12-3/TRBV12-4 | CASSFSLGTGGRGTGELFF
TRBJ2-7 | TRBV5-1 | CASSARQGVSYEQYF
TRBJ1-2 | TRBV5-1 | CASSQGQGFGYTF
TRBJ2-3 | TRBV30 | CAWRAGGTDTQYF
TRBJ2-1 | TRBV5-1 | CASSLAKGVAGESYNEQFF
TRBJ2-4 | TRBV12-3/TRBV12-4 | CASSPGQLAKNIQYF
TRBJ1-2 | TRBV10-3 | CAISESGRVDGYTF
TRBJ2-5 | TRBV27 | CASSLKGPWGGTQYF
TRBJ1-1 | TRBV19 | CASSGDWRNTEAFF
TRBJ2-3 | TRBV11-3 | CASSLGADTDTQYF
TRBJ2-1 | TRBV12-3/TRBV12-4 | CASTKDLAEIYNEQFF
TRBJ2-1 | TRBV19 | CASVNILSGGDRNEQFF
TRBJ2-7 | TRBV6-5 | CASSYAETYEQYF
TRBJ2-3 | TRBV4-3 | CASSRRTSGGASSTDTQYF
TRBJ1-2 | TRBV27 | CASSFDRSYGYTF
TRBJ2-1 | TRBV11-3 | CASSLETSGAYNEQFF
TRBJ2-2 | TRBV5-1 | CASSFDPAGGPGGELFF